This T cell receptor (beta chain) was recovered during a study of CD8 T cells in Susac syndrome (dated by TCRdb to the late 2010s). About the full investigation: The study used repertoire sequencing to test whether antigen drove CD8+ T cell activation and differentiation in Susac syndrome.

Taken from the germline V gene (reference sequence), the CDR1 and CDR2 loops are GTSNPN and SVGIG. V drops 5 bases and J drops 0 bases, leaving 10 bases in between. Its CDR3 holds 13 amino acids, cysteine through phenylalanine. Of all the DNA, just the CDR3 is kept, 39 bases in frame from base 1. RNA was extracted using the RNeasy kit, and roughly 0.5 to 1 microgram was reverse transcribed with random hexamers. The immunoSEQ multiplex PCR assay, covering 54 Vbeta and 13 Jbeta segments, was used to amplify TCR beta CDR3 regions. Bias from PCR amplification was corrected by using a synthetic template baseline for primer optimization and for computational correction. Per the authors' processing: Reads were assigned to V, D and J genes according to IMGT and analyzed in immunoSEQ Analyzer, with only productive sequences retained. Clonality was calculated as one minus the Shannon entropy normalized by log2 of the number of productive unique sequences. Public and private clones were assessed among the 100 most prevalent clones of each patient and control. Clones were defined as Susac-specific when absent from the healthy and MS cohorts, from about 1,100 published viral clones and from other ImmuneACCESS disease sequences. Using fastp at Q25 and MiXCR, TCRdb reprocessed the public reads and kept productive beta chains. A single entry per CDR3 protein holds the most common genes and DNA from its merged rows. The V and J calls, along with clone size, are taken from TCRdb and not from the paper's own processing. Across this sample there are some 130,000 distinct CDR3 sequences, with about 95% seen only once. The biggest ten clones account for around 0.12% of the sample.

Remarks on this clonotype: Its antigen has not been determined. No qualities accompany the bases; no much larger clone lies one base away.

Peripheral blood CD8+ and CD4+ T cells from healthy donors, Susac syndrome patients and multiple sclerosis patients were profiled by high-throughput TCR beta sequencing. The healthy donors served as controls matched for age and sex. Bulk CD8+ and CD4+ T cells were purified by magnetic negative isolation, while CD8+ TEMRA cells were enriched using FACS. Blood was drawn into EDTA tubes, processed within 24 hours, and PBMCs were isolated by density gradient centrifugation. PBMCs destined for TCR sequencing were cryopreserved in liquid nitrogen and later thawed in a 37 °C water bath. The sorted or isolated CD4+, CD8+ and CD8+ TEMRA cells reached a purity of at least 90%. Findings and caveats that apply to the study as a whole: The number of individuals in the TCR sequencing and HLA analysis was acknowledged as relatively small.

The sample comprised CD4+ T cells from PBMCs. The chain is made from TRBV30 and TRBJ1-2; a weak D assignment points to TRBD1 (5 bases agree). The origin of this receptor is a human donor in good health. The DNA reads as follows: TGTGCCTGGGGGAGGGGTACTAACTATGGCTACACCTTC. The resulting protein is CAWGRGTNYGYTF.